This section outlines one T cell receptor beta chain sequence together with its context. The antigen is unknown. The sample is drawn from a study of T cell responses to AZD1222 COVID-19 vaccine. The table came from immunoSEQ multiplex PCR; TCRdb's copy has only in-frame clones and leaves some out. The table shows over 100,000 clones, with under 90% occurring only once. Findings of the study overall: Spike-specific TCR depth and breadth grew after two AZD1222 doses.

The CDR3 contains 16 residues. Deletions cut 2 bases from V and 6 bases from J, with 20 bases between. Per germline, CDR1 MNHNY and CDR2 SVGAGI (reference sequence). J is TRBJ2-7 and V is TRBV6-6; possible D gene TRBD1, 5 bases. The source was peripheral blood, collected on day 0 of AZD1222 vaccination. The sequence derives from an adult in good health. The CDR3 here is CASSYPEVYFQGEQYF. CDR3 coding DNA: TGTGCCAGCAGTTACCCTGAGGTCTACTTCCAGGGCGAGCAGTACTTC.